Shown below are 4 T cell receptor beta chains from a single sample sequenced in a study of regulatory T cells in long-lasting Graves disease. According to the study, TCR beta libraries were built with iRepertoire HTBI primers and CDR3-region Arm-PCR. A single record per CDR3 protein comes from TCRdb applying MiXCR to the multiplex PCR reads. The data contain about half a million distinct CDR3 sequences, around 11% of them seen just once; the ten biggest clones take up approximately 9.6%. Described time point: newly diagnosed GD, antithyroid drugs for less than 3 months. Extracted RNA from PBMCs served as the source of the TCR library. The sample was also linked to a second study, of T cells in Graves' hyperthyroidism and ophthalmopathy.

This material consisted of peripheral blood mononuclear cells (PBMCs), taken at new diagnosis, from a patient treated with antithyroid drugs. The receptors originated from a woman in her twenties or thirties with Graves disease.

This clonotype was seen at least ten times. The chain carries TRBV7-2 and TRBJ2-3, with 7 nucleotides matching TRBD2. The V and J ends lost 2 bases and 2 bases, in that order; junction bases with no gene match: 4. In germline, CDR1 is SGHTA, CDR2 FQGNSA. The CDR3 length is 15 residues. The CDR3 nucleotides are TGTGCCAGCAGCTTATGGGGGACTAACACAGATACGCAGTATTTT. It encodes CASSLWGTNTDTQYF.

For this clonotype: The junction departs from the called germline gene at one end, perhaps through a read error. The chain carries TRBV7-2 and TRBJ1-2; D might be TRBD1 (6 bases). CDR3 length: 13 residues. From germline, CDR1 is SGHTA and CDR2 FQGNSA. The CDR3 protein is CASSLGQVPWLPF. CDR3 sequence (DNA): TGTGCCAGCAGCTTAGGACAGGTTCCTTGGCTCCCCTTC.

In its sample, this clonotype was seen many times. The chain combines TRBV28 with TRBJ2-1; the D call may be TRBD1 or TRBD2 (5 bases each). Looked up from germline, CDR1 is MDHEN and CDR2 is SYDVKM. There are 16 residues in the CDR3. With 3 bases removed from V and 8 bases from J, the gap between germline ends came to 20 bases. The CDR3 DNA reads TGTGCCAGCAGTTTTAGAGGGGACCCATACAATGATGAGCAGTTCTTC. Protein product: CASSFRGDPYNDEQFF.

This clonotype appeared many times. Written as DNA, the CDR3 is TGTGCCAGCAGTTTTCCCCACACAGGGGGGAACACAGATACGCAGTATTTT. This codes for CASSFPHTGGNTDTQYF. The V call is TRBV28, the J call TRBJ2-3; 8 nucleotides line up with TRBD1. Germline CDR1 MDHEN, CDR2 SYDVKM. After removal of 3 bases from V and 2 bases from J, the junction contained 10 bases not matched to a gene. The CDR3 runs to 17 residues. Drawing the rest from reference TRBV28 and TRBJ2-3, the complete variable domain is DVKVTQSSRYLVKRTGEKVFLECVQDMDHENMFWYRQDPGLGLRLIYFSYDVKMKEKGDIPEGYSVSREKKERFSLILESASTNQTSMYLCASSFPHTGGNTDTQYFGPGTRLTVL.